This T cell receptor (beta chain) was sequenced during a study of OX40 agonist ivuxolimab in advanced cancers. Background on the study: Therapy given before enrollment (anti-PD-1, anti-PD-L1 or anti-CTLA-4) was allowed, and 40% to 45% had some. Study-level points and caveats: In general, CD8+ T cells held more expanded clones than CD4+ did, on average. By week 6 at 0.1 to 3.0 mg/kg, blood CD4+ and CD8+ T cells had expanded clonally. What antigens the expanded peripheral T cells recognized was never established.

A remark on this clone: Its antigen remains unidentified.

Generated by immunoSEQ multiplex PCR, the TCRdb table keeps only in-frame clones and is missing some. This table has about 76,000 clones, 84% appearing once. Trimming took 3 bases from V and 8 from J, leaving 5 bases between them. The V gene's germline CDR1 is MNHEY and CDR2 SVGAGI. CDR3 size: 11 residues. The sequence derives from an adult with an advanced solid tumor such as melanoma, head and neck, liver or kidney cancer. Sequenced here: CD4+ or CD8+ T cells sorted from blood, sampled in a trial of the OX40 agonist ivuxolimab. This chain joins TRBV6-5 and TRBJ2-1; the D is unclear. The chain's CDR3 is CASSYKYEQFF. The CDR3 bases are TGTGCCAGCAGTTATAAGTATGAGCAGTTCTTC.